The 31 T cell receptor beta chains presented below share a single source sample, sequenced in a study of CD4 and CD8 cells across lung adenocarcinoma regions. TCRdb re-called the PCR reads with MiXCR, one entry per CDR3 protein. The sample lists under 10,000 distinct CDR3 sequences, under 60% occurring once. The specimen sequenced was CD8+ T cells from the center of a lung tumor. The receptor source for this set is a male donor with lung adenocarcinoma. The CD4 and CD8 labels of this study may be unreliable.

This clonotype was observed at least ten times. The gene calls are TRBV24-1 and TRBJ2-1; TRBD1 matches at 9 bases. CDR3 length: 14 residues. V trimming: 4 bases; J trimming: 6 bases; junction bases outside the gene matches: 3. The germline gives CDR1 KGHDR, CDR2 SFDVKD. CDR3 sequence (DNA): TGTGCCACCAGTGACCAGACAGGGGGCAATGAGCAGTTCTTC. As protein: CATSDQTGGNEQFF.

The gene calls are TRBV14 and TRBJ2-7; D ambiguous. Trimming took 4 bases from V and 5 from J, leaving 15 bases between them. CDR1 is SGHDN, CDR2 FVKESK, per germline. This CDR3 has 14 residues. The CDR3 here is CASSRSSVRHEQYF. As DNA, the CDR3 is TGTGCCAGCAGCCGAAGCAGCGTGCGGCACGAGCAGTACTTC.

V usage is TRBV6-5 and J usage is TRBJ2-1; TRBD2 aligns across 10 bases. Per the germline V gene, CDR1 is MNHEY and CDR2 is SVGAGI. Trimming at V came to 4 bases and at J to 4 bases, leaving 7 bases not matched to a gene. The CDR3 is 16 amino acids. Written as DNA, the CDR3 is TGTGCCAGCAGTTCCCTTAGCGGGGGGCAGTACAATGAGCAGTTCTTC. Amino acids: CASSSLSGGQYNEQFF.

This chain joins TRBV4-2 and TRBJ1-4, with unresolved D. The CDR3 is 13 amino acids. V lost 8 bases and J lost 5, with 12 bases in between. In germline, CDR1 is LGHNA, CDR2 YNFKEQ. DNA for the CDR3: TGTGCCAGCCGCCCCACGCCCAATGAAAAACTGTTTTTT. Translated, it gives CASRPTPNEKLFF.

The genes are TRBV7-3 and TRBJ2-5; D may be TRBD2 (7 bases). The DNA end is more similar to TRBJ2-7, so the J call may be wrong. The germline CDR1 and CDR2 sequences are SGHTA and FQGTGA. The CDR3 is 11 residues long. CDR3 in DNA: TGTGGAAGGGGGGGGGACAACGAGCAGTACTTC. It is translated as CGRGGDNEQYF.

The chain combines TRBV11-2 with TRBJ2-7; 11 bases align to TRBD2. The germline gives CDR1 SGHAT, CDR2 FQNNGV. The CDR3 contains 17 residues. V was pared by 2 bases and J by 3 bases, with 9 bases of the junction left unmatched. CDR3 amino acids: CASSLLAGGAQDYEQYF. The CDR3 nucleotides are TGTGCCAGCAGCTTACTAGCGGGGGGAGCCCAGGACTACGAGCAGTACTTC.

This rearrangement joins TRBV6-5 to TRBJ1-6; no clear D gene. V was trimmed by 5 bases and J by 3 bases, leaving 8 bases between them. This CDR3 is 14 amino acids long. CDR1 and CDR2 (germline): MNHEY, SVGAGI. The CDR3 here is CASSLRGYNSPLHF. The CDR3 nucleotides read TGTGCCAGCAGTCTACGTGGCTATAATTCACCCCTCCACTTT.

This clonotype was counted ten times or more. V and J are TRBV27 and TRBJ2-5; 8 bases match TRBD1. The tail of the sequence fits TRBJ2-7 better, so the J call may be wrong. This CDR3 has 14 residues. The germline gives CDR1 MNHEY, CDR2 SMNVEV (reference sequence). The CDR3 coding sequence is TGTGCCAGCAGCAACAGGGGGTGGGCTGACGAGCAGTACTTC. Amino acid sequence: CASSNRGWADEQYF.

A few counts support this clonotype. The chain recombines TRBV6-5 with TRBJ2-1, with D perhaps matching TRBD2 (5 bases). Trimming removed 0 bases at V and 13 bases at J, with 19 bases between. This CDR3 spans 15 amino acids. Germline V gives CDR1 MNHEY, CDR2 SVGAGI. The DNA for the CDR3 is TGTGCCAGCAGTTACTCGACTAACCAACCCTTCGCACAGTTCTTC. Translated, it gives CASSYSTNQPFAQFF.

This chain joins TRBV7-2 and TRBJ2-1; TRBD2 agrees at 8 bases. CDR3 length: 16 residues. V shed 1 base and J 2 bases; nucleotides not matched to a gene: 4. Germline lookup yields CDR1 SGHTA and CDR2 FQGNSA. The CDR3 nucleotides read TGTGCCAGCAGCTTAGTTGTCGGGGGGGCCTACAATGAGCAGTTCTTC. It is translated as CASSLVVGGAYNEQFF.

The CDR3, as DNA: TGCGCCAGCAGTGAATCCCAAACCGGAGAGACCCAGTACTTC. It encodes CASSESQTGETQYF. The chain has TRBV10-1 and TRBJ2-5; D is undetermined. V lost 3 bases and J lost 4, with 12 bases in between. This CDR3 is 14 amino acids long. Germline values: CDR1 WNHNN, CDR2 SYGVQD (reference sequence).

The chain carries TRBV3-1 and TRBJ2-3, with D possibly TRBD2 on 5 matching bases. This CDR3 contains 15 residues. V dropped 1 base and J dropped 0 bases, with 8 bases sitting between them. Germline values: CDR1 LGHDT, CDR2 YNNKEL (reference sequence). Here the CDR3 reads CASSQGWESTDTQYF. In DNA form, the CDR3 reads TGTGCCAGCAGCCAAGGGTGGGAGAGCACAGATACGCAGTATTTT.

The table lists this clonotype with many counts. The chain employs TRBV4-1 and TRBJ2-5; D might be TRBD1 (7 bases). The CDR3 covers 15 residues. Germline V gene data show CDR1 as MGHRA and CDR2 as YSYEKL. Trimming pared 3 bases from V and 4 bases from J, leaving 15 bases between. The CDR3 sequence is CASSQEGARGETQYF. The DNA for the CDR3 is TGCGCCAGCAGCCAGGAGGGGGCGAGAGGAGAGACCCAGTACTTC.

The rearrangement links TRBV19 to TRBJ2-1; 8 bases match TRBD1. J lost 5 bases, V lost 7 bases, and 7 bases had no gene match. Germline V lookup: CDR1 LNHDA, CDR2 SQIVND (reference sequence). The CDR3 totals 14 residues. CDR3 sequence reads: CASTRTGLNNEQFF. In nucleotides, the CDR3 is TGTGCCAGTACCAGGACAGGGCTAAACAATGAGCAGTTCTTC. Variable domain in full (rest from reference TRBV19 and TRBJ2-1): DGGITQSPKYLFRKEGQNVTLSCEQNLNHDAMYWYRQDPGQGLRLIYYSQIVNDFQKGDIAEGYSVSREKKESFPLTVTSAQKNPTAFYLCASTRTGLNNEQFFGPGTRLTVL.

The J gene is TRBJ2-1, the V gene TRBV6-1; possibly TRBD1 for D (8 bases). V lost 5 bases, J lost 9 bases, and 14 bases lay in between. Looked up from germline, CDR1 is MNHNS and CDR2 is SASEGT. The CDR3 has 13 amino acids. CDR3 protein: CASSPTGEGEQFF. In DNA, the CDR3 is TGTGCCAGCAGTCCGACAGGGGAGGGTGAGCAGTTCTTC.

This clonotype has a count of ten or more. A read error may produce the germline difference seen at one junction end. The chain couples TRBV28 to TRBJ2-3; D is unresolved. Germline lookup yields CDR1 MDHEN and CDR2 SYDVKM. The CDR3 loop spans 14 amino acids. The CDR3 protein is CASAGEKKYNEQFF. The CDR3 DNA is TGTGCCAGCGCTGGGGAAAAGAAATACAATGAGCAGTTCTTT.

This clonotype was counted at least ten times. This chain links TRBV7-8 with TRBJ2-1; possible D gene TRBD1, 6 bases. V shed 8 bases and J shed 8 bases, with 25 bases lying between them. Germline CDR1 SGHVS, CDR2 FQNEAQ. The CDR3 is made up of 16 amino acids. The CDR3 DNA reads TGTGCCAGCCAGAAAGGGGGAACCAACCTAGGGCATGAGCAGTTCTTC. Translated: CASQKGGTNLGHEQFF.

The chain links TRBV6-1 to TRBJ2-1; 11 positions match TRBD2. The CDR3 length is 14 residues. V was clipped by 6 bases and J by 9 bases; unmatched bases: 7. Germline CDR1 and CDR2: MNHNS and SASEGT. In DNA form, the CDR3 reads TGTGCCAGCAGCGGGCTAGCGGGGGGACCTGAGCAGTTCTTC. This gives the protein CASSGLAGGPEQFF.

The chain is built from TRBV7-2 and TRBJ1-5; the match to TRBD1 covers 9 bases. With V trimmed by 5 bases and J by 4 bases, 6 bases remained unmatched. The CDR3 totals 15 residues. Germline V gene sequence: CDR1 SGHTA, CDR2 FQGNSA. CDR3 sequence (DNA): TGTGCCAGCAGCCGAGGGACAGGGCAAAATCAGCCCCAGCATTTT. This codes for CASSRGTGQNQPQHF.

This clonotype has at least ten counts. The chain recombines TRBV6-4 with TRBJ2-1; tentatively, D is TRBD1 (5 bases). Germline V gene sequence: CDR1 MRHNA, CDR2 SNTAGT. The V end was cut by 5 bases, the J end by 0 bases, with 11 bases between. The CDR3 contains 15 residues. The CDR3 DNA sequence: TGTGCCAGCAGTAAGACAGTTTCCTCCTACAATGAGCAGTTCTTC. Translating gives CASSKTVSSYNEQFF.

The table lists this clonotype with a count of one. The chain uses TRBV6-1 and TRBJ2-7; D is perhaps TRBD1 (6 bases). This CDR3 has 15 amino acids. Germline values: CDR1 MNHNS, CDR2 SASEGT. V lost 6 bases to trimming and J lost 4 bases, with 19 bases between them. CDR3 region: CASRVDRHDTYEQYF. CDR3 sequence (DNA): TGTGCCAGCAGAGTTGACAGGCATGATACTTACGAGCAGTACTTC.

The CDR3 region is CASRKQGLSNKNIQYF. The DNA for the CDR3 is TGTGCCAGCAGAAAACAAGGACTGTCCAACAAAAACATTCAGTACTTC. V and J are TRBV27 and TRBJ2-4; D is perhaps TRBD2 (5 bases). Trimming stripped 6 bases from V and 3 bases from J, with 18 bases between. The germline gives CDR1 MNHEY, CDR2 SMNVEV (reference sequence). CDR3 length: 16 amino acids.

This chain links TRBV6-1 with TRBJ2-7; no definite D call. V lost 6 bases to trimming and J lost 4 bases, with 22 bases between them. Germline V CDR1 and CDR2: MNHNS, SASEGT. The CDR3 has 16 residues. CDR3 protein: CASSGSTITARYEQYF. CDR3 DNA sequence: TGTGCCAGCAGCGGTTCCACGATTACGGCCCGTTACGAGCAGTACTTC.

This clonotype was recorded a few times. This sequence joins TRBV9 and TRBJ2-3; D unresolved. The germline CDR1 and CDR2 sequences are SGDLS and YYNGEE. The CDR3 loop spans 14 amino acids. V lost 0 bases, J lost 2 bases, and 7 bases lay in between. CDR3 residues: CASSVAGTTDTQYF. CDR3 nucleotides: TGTGCCAGCAGCGTAGCTGGTACCACAGATACGCAGTATTTT.

This clonotype was found many times. This chain uses TRBV7-2 with TRBJ2-3; D is unresolved. V lost 3 bases and J 6 bases, leaving 16 bases between the germline ends. From germline, CDR1 is SGHTA and CDR2 FQGNSA. This CDR3 has 15 residues. CDR3 loop: CASSLWPGSADTQYF. DNA for the CDR3: TGTGCCAGCAGCTTGTGGCCTGGGTCGGCGGATACGCAGTATTTT.

The sample holds many counts of this clonotype. A read error may be the cause here, since a much bigger clone is one base away. The V call is TRBV6-5, the J call TRBJ2-1; 10 nucleotides line up with TRBD1. The germline V gene has CDR1 MNHEY and CDR2 SVGAGI. V dropped 2 bases and J dropped 13; count of bases not matched to a gene: 17. The CDR3 covers 17 residues. CDR3 in amino acids: CASSYNGATGGRETQFF. The CDR3 DNA sequence: TGTGCCAGCAGTTACAACGGCGCGACAGGGGGCCGGGAGACCCAGTTCTTC.

This clonotype has at least ten counts. The chain combines TRBV20-1 with TRBJ2-3, with 7 nucleotides matching TRBD1. CDR3 size: 14 residues. Germline V gives CDR1 DFQATT, CDR2 SNEGSKA (reference sequence). V trimming: 1 base; J trimming: 4 bases; junction bases outside the gene matches: 5. The CDR3 loop reads CSARGLQGPDTQYF. For the CDR3, the DNA is TGCAGTGCTAGAGGCCTACAGGGGCCAGATACGCAGTATTTT.

The table lists this clonotype with many counts. Here the CDR3 reads CASSLTPGLAMYEQFF. The DNA of the CDR3 is TGTGCCAGCAGCCTGACGCCGGGACTAGCGATGTATGAGCAGTTCTTC. This chain connects TRBV3-1 to TRBJ2-1; 10 bases align to TRBD2. Germline trimming cut 4 bases from V and 8 bases from J; bases unmatched to any gene: 11. This CDR3 is 16 amino acids long. The germline CDR1 and CDR2 sequences are LGHDT and YNNKEL (reference sequence).

The chain joins TRBV6-2 or TRBV6-3 to TRBJ2-3, with D perhaps given as TRBD1 or TRBD2 (6 bases each). Germline CDR1 reads MNHEY; CDR2 reads SVGEGT. Between the trimmed V and J ends, which lost 2 bases and 4 bases, there was a span of 10 bases. This CDR3 is 14 amino acids long. The CDR3 loop reads CASSYDRRADTQYF. The CDR3 bases are TGTGCCAGCAGTTACGACAGGAGGGCAGATACGCAGTATTTT.

V usage is TRBV4-1 and J usage is TRBJ2-5, with D perhaps TRBD2 (5 bases). The CDR3 is 14 amino acids. Trimming removed 1 base at V and 2 bases at J, with 8 bases between. Germline values: CDR1 MGHRA, CDR2 YSYEKL. The CDR3 here is CASSQGGRQETQYF. CDR3 DNA: TGCGCCAGCAGCCAAGGAGGGCGGCAAGAGACCCAGTACTTC.

The chain employs TRBV6-5 and TRBJ2-1; D remains ambiguous. Between the trimmed V and J ends, which lost 4 bases and 5 bases, there was a span of 12 bases. Germline CDR1 reads MNHEY; CDR2 reads SVGAGI. This CDR3 has 14 residues. In DNA, the CDR3 is TGTGCCAGCAGTTGGGCCGTTGCGGACAATGAGCAGTTCTTC. Translating gives CASSWAVADNEQFF.